A selection of T cell receptor beta chains follows, all from one sample in a study of radiation and T cells in renal cell carcinoma. Only in-frame clones appear in the TCRdb table, and some are missing; sequencing was by immunoSEQ multiplex PCR. The sample includes just over 95,000 clones, 86% of them seen just once. This specimen consisted of blood, obtained from a patient whose treatment included radiotherapy and nephrectomy. These receptors all stem from a man aged 50 to 59 with renal cell carcinoma. CDR3s include the opening cysteine and the closing phenylalanine or tryptophan. Each record gives: V gene, clone size, J gene, D gene, CDR3 DNA, CDR3 protein. A D gene is named only where the DNA matches it firmly. Rows give clone size only sometimes, using once, few, many, or a class for an expanded clone.

v_gene: TRBV2
abundance: -
j_gene: TRBJ1-5
d_gene: TRBD1
CDR3nt: TGTGCCAGCAGGGGACAGGGTGGTCAGCCCCAGCATTTT
CDR3aa: CASRGQGGQPQHF

v_gene: TRBV10-3
abundance: -
j_gene: TRBJ1-6
d_gene: -
CDR3nt: TGTGCCATCAGTGAGCCGGGCGGGGGCCCGTCTTATTCACCCCTCCACTTT
CDR3aa: CAISEPGGGPSYSPLHF

v_gene: TRBV7-8
abundance: -
j_gene: TRBJ1-2
d_gene: -
CDR3nt: TGTGCCAGCAGCTCTTTCGCCGGGACAAGCCTCGACTATGGCTACACCTTC
CDR3aa: CASSSFAGTSLDYGYTF

v_gene: TRBV6-5
abundance: once
j_gene: TRBJ1-5
d_gene: -
CDR3nt: TGTGCCAGCAGTCCCCCCGGGGGCAATCAGCCCCAGCATTTT
CDR3aa: CASSPPGGNQPQHF

v_gene: TRBV6-5
abundance: -
j_gene: TRBJ1-1
d_gene: -
CDR3nt: TGTGCCAGCAGTTATGAGGGGAGGTCCATGAACACTGAAGCTTTCTTT
CDR3aa: CASSYEGRSMNTEAFF

v_gene: TRBV18
abundance: once
j_gene: TRBJ2-7
d_gene: TRBD1
CDR3nt: TGTGCCAGCTCGCCGGGGACAGGGGGATACGAGCAGTACTTC
CDR3aa: CASSPGTGGYEQYF

v_gene: TRBV5-5
abundance: -
j_gene: TRBJ1-3
d_gene: -
CDR3nt: TGTGCCAGCAGCTTGGTTAGGAGTTCTGGAAACACCATATATTTT
CDR3aa: CASSLVRSSGNTIYF

v_gene: TRBV5-1
abundance: -
j_gene: TRBJ1-4
d_gene: TRBD1
CDR3nt: TGCGCCAGCAGCCGCGACAGGGGAGATGAAAAACTGTTTTTT
CDR3aa: CASSRDRGDEKLFF

v_gene: TRBV4-3
abundance: -
j_gene: TRBJ2-4
d_gene: TRBD1
CDR3nt: TGCGCCAGCAGCCAAGACGACAGGGGGAACATTCAGTACTTC
CDR3aa: CASSQDDRGNIQYF

v_gene: TRBV19
abundance: -
j_gene: TRBJ1-5
d_gene: TRBD1
CDR3nt: TGTGCCAGCGGGCTGGGCCAGGGGGCGAATCAGCCCCAGCATTTT
CDR3aa: CASGLGQGANQPQHF

v_gene: TRBV9
abundance: -
j_gene: TRBJ2-7
d_gene: -
CDR3nt: TGTGCCAGCAGCGTAGACCGGGGGACGTCGGGTGGCGAGCAGTACTTC
CDR3aa: CASSVDRGTSGGEQYF

v_gene: TRBV29-1
abundance: -
j_gene: TRBJ1-2
d_gene: -
CDR3nt: TGCAGCGTTGAAGGGACGGATGATGGCTACACCTTC
CDR3aa: CSVEGTDDGYTF

v_gene: TRBV9
abundance: -
j_gene: TRBJ1-2
d_gene: -
CDR3nt: TGTGCCAGCAGCGTTCTCGGTGGAGGCTACACCTTC
CDR3aa: CASSVLGGGYTF

v_gene: TRBV6-5
abundance: once
j_gene: TRBJ2-1
d_gene: -
CDR3nt: TGTGCCAGCAGTTACTCGGGAGGTACAGGACGGAATGAGCAGTTCTTC
CDR3aa: CASSYSGGTGRNEQFF

v_gene: TRBV7-9
abundance: -
j_gene: TRBJ2-4
d_gene: TRBD1
CDR3nt: TGTGCCAGCAGCTTAGTAACAGGGGGCACCAACATTCAGTACTTC
CDR3aa: CASSLVTGGTNIQYF

v_gene: TRBV7-7
abundance: -
j_gene: TRBJ2-5
d_gene: -
CDR3nt: TGTGCTAGCAGCCCCGGCTGGGGGACCCAGTACTTC
CDR3aa: CASSPGWGTQYF

v_gene: TRBV10-3
abundance: -
j_gene: TRBJ2-5
d_gene: -
CDR3nt: TGTGCCATCAGGGGGACCAGTACCCAAGAGACCCAGTACTTC
CDR3aa: CAIRGTSTQETQYF

v_gene: TRBV2
abundance: -
j_gene: TRBJ1-4
d_gene: -
CDR3nt: TGTGCCAGCAGACAGGGCCAAGGGGAAAAACTGTTTTTT
CDR3aa: CASRQGQGEKLFF

v_gene: TRBV5-1
abundance: once
j_gene: TRBJ1-1
d_gene: -
CDR3nt: TGCGCCAGCAGCTTGCGCCCCGTGGGGGCACTGAACACTGAAGCTTTCTTT
CDR3aa: CASSLRPVGALNTEAFF

v_gene: TRBV6-5
abundance: -
j_gene: TRBJ2-1
d_gene: -
CDR3nt: TGTGCCAGCAGTTATGATTGGTACAATGAGCAGTTCTTC
CDR3aa: CASSYDWYNEQFF

v_gene: TRBV7-2
abundance: -
j_gene: TRBJ1-2
d_gene: -
CDR3nt: TGTGCCAGCAGCTTAGACCAGAATTACTATGGCTACACCTTC
CDR3aa: CASSLDQNYYGYTF

v_gene: TRBV4-1
abundance: -
j_gene: TRBJ1-2
d_gene: -
CDR3nt: TGCGCCAGCAGCCAAGGTTCAGAGTTAAACTATGGCTACACCTTC
CDR3aa: CASSQGSELNYGYTF

v_gene: TRBV7-8
abundance: -
j_gene: TRBJ1-6
d_gene: -
CDR3nt: TGTGCCAGCAGCTTAACTCCCAGGGGTGCCTATAATTCACCCCTCCACTTT
CDR3aa: CASSLTPRGAYNSPLHF

v_gene: TRBV19
abundance: -
j_gene: TRBJ2-7
d_gene: -
CDR3nt: TGTGCCAGTAGTATAGCTCGGCAGGGGCCCTACGAGCAGTACTTC
CDR3aa: CASSIARQGPYEQYF

v_gene: TRBV5-1
abundance: -
j_gene: TRBJ1-3
d_gene: -
CDR3nt: TGCGCCAGCAGAGAAACGGGACCCGGGAACACCATATATTTT
CDR3aa: CASRETGPGNTIYF

v_gene: TRBV6-5
abundance: -
j_gene: TRBJ1-2
d_gene: TRBD1
CDR3nt: TGTGCCGTACGGGACAGGGCCTATGGCTACACCTTC
CDR3aa: CAVRDRAYGYTF

v_gene: TRBV2
abundance: -
j_gene: TRBJ2-5
d_gene: -
CDR3nt: TGTGCCAGCAGTGAATTGACAGTCCAAGAGACCCAGTACTTC
CDR3aa: CASSELTVQETQYF

v_gene: TRBV7-2
abundance: -
j_gene: TRBJ2-1
d_gene: TRBD2
CDR3nt: TGTGCCAGCAGCTCTCAGACTAGCGGGCCATACAATGAGCAGTTCTTC
CDR3aa: CASSSQTSGPYNEQFF

v_gene: TRBV30
abundance: once
j_gene: TRBJ2-3
d_gene: TRBD1
CDR3nt: TGTGCCTGGAGTGCCCGGGACAGGGGTCCAGATACGCAGTATTTT
CDR3aa: CAWSARDRGPDTQYF

v_gene: TRBV6-5
abundance: few
j_gene: TRBJ1-2
d_gene: -
CDR3nt: TGTGCCAGCAGTTATAGCGGGAGCTATGGCTACACCTTC
CDR3aa: CASSYSGSYGYTF

v_gene: TRBV9
abundance: -
j_gene: TRBJ2-5
d_gene: -
CDR3nt: TGTGCCAGCAGCGTAGAAGGGACCCCAGGGGAGACCCAGTACTTC
CDR3aa: CASSVEGTPGETQYF

v_gene: TRBV5-1
abundance: few
j_gene: TRBJ2-6
d_gene: -
CDR3nt: TGCGCCAGTACGAATCAAGGGACCTCTGGGGCCAACGTCCTGACTTTC
CDR3aa: CASTNQGTSGANVLTF

v_gene: TRBV30
abundance: few
j_gene: TRBJ1-1
d_gene: -
CDR3nt: TGTGCCTGGAGTGCCGGGCAGTACTCCGAAGCTTTCTTT
CDR3aa: CAWSAGQYSEAFF